These T cell receptor beta chains were read from a single sample in a study of human T cells and chemical hapten exposure. TCRdb re-called the RACE reads through MiXCR, storing one row per CDR3 protein. The sample has approximately 96,000 distinct CDR3 sequences; 9.3% are singletons. Material: whole blood, obtained in connection with sensitization to the hapten diphenylcyclopropenone (DPC). All receptors derive from a woman in her thirties or forties with alopecia areata. Some clones in this sample may be carry-over from other donors' samples. CDR3s include the opening cysteine and the closing phenylalanine or tryptophan. Each record gives: J gene, clone size, D gene, V gene, CDR3 DNA, CDR3 protein. The D gene is left open where the match is weak. Only part of the rows carry a size: once, few, many, or a class if the clone is expanded.

TRBJ2-3	-	TRBD2	TRBV2	TGTGCCAGCATCCGGGGGGGAGGGAGCACAGATACGCAGTATTTT	CASIRGGGSTDTQYF
TRBJ2-1	many	-	TRBV7-2	TGTGCCAGCAGCTTCTCTTGGTCCGGGAACGGGAATGAGCAGTTCTTC	CASSFSWSGNGNEQFF
TRBJ2-7	-	TRBD2	TRBV6-5	TGTGCGGGGGGGGATCCCCTCTACTACGAGCAGTACTTC	CAGGDPLYYEQYF
TRBJ2-7	many	-	TRBV20-1	TGCAGTGCGAGTGACAGGGGTTGGGAGGGCTACGAGCAGTACTTC	CSASDRGWEGYEQYF
TRBJ2-1	many	TRBD1	TRBV18	TGTGCCAGCTCACCTTGGACAGGGGACAATGAGCAGTTCTTC	CASSPWTGDNEQFF
TRBJ2-1	few	TRBD2	TRBV11-2	TGTGCCAGCAGCTCACGACTAGCGGGAACCAATGAGCAGTTCTTC	CASSSRLAGTNEQFF
TRBJ2-1	few	-	TRBV4-3	TGCGCCAGCAGCCAAGCCCTAGAGTCCTACAATGAGCAGTTCTTC	CASSQALESYNEQFF
TRBJ2-1	many	-	TRBV30	TGTGCCTGGAGTGTAGGTAGTGAGTACAATGAGCAGTTCTTC	CAWSVGSEYNEQFF
TRBJ1-2	few	TRBD1	TRBV6-2/TRBV6-3	TGTGCCAGCAACCCTCCGGGACAGGGATATGGCTACACCTTC	CASNPPGQGYGYTF
TRBJ2-5	few	-	TRBV2	TGTGCCAGCAGTCGCGGAAATCAGGGTGGGAAAGAGACCCAGTACTTC	CASSRGNQGGKETQYF
TRBJ2-5	many	-	TRBV12-3/TRBV12-4	TGTGCCAGCAGTTTATGGAGTCCCGAGACCCAGTACTTC	CASSLWSPETQYF
TRBJ2-7	many	TRBD2	TRBV6-2/TRBV6-3	TGTGCCAGCAGTAGGCGGGAGGGCATGCGCGAGCAGTACTTC	CASSRREGMREQYF
TRBJ2-3	many	TRBD2	TRBV7-2	TGTGCCACCTTACTAGCGGGATCAGATACGCAGTATTTT	CATLLAGSDTQYF
TRBJ2-3	few	TRBD2	TRBV5-4	TGTGCCAGCAGCTTCGGACTAGCGGGAGGGCCACATACGCAGTATTTT	CASSFGLAGGPHTQYF
TRBJ2-3	few	-	TRBV3-1	TGTGCCAGCAGCCCAGCCCAGGATACGCAGTATTTT	CASSPAQDTQYF
TRBJ2-5	many	-	TRBV7-2	TGTGCCAGCAGCCCGAAGTTAGTGCCAGAGACCCAGTACTTC	CASSPKLVPETQYF
TRBJ2-7	-	-	TRBV7-8	TGTGCCAGCACTCGGACGGCCTACGAGCAGTACTTC	CASTRTAYEQYF
TRBJ1-1	-	TRBD1	TRBV6-2/TRBV6-3	TGTGCCAGCAGTTTCAGGGGGAGAACTGAAGCTTTCTTT	CASSFRGRTEAFF
TRBJ2-7	many	-	TRBV29-1	TGCAGCGTTGAAGATCCAGGGGCCTACGAGCAGTACTTC	CSVEDPGAYEQYF
TRBJ1-1	many	-	TRBV29-1	TGCAGCGTAGACGTGAACACTGAAGCTTTCTTT	CSVDVNTEAFF
TRBJ2-7	many	-	TRBV2	TGTGCCAGCAGCCGGGTTTACGAGCAGTACTTC	CASSRVYEQYF
TRBJ2-7	few	TRBD2	TRBV5-1	TGCGCCAGCAGACGGGAGGGCGTCGACGAGCAGTACTTC	CASRREGVDEQYF
TRBJ2-7	many	TRBD1	TRBV3-1	TGTGCCAGCAGCCCACCGGGACAGGGGAACGAGCAGTACTTC	CASSPPGQGNEQYF
TRBJ2-1	many	TRBD2	TRBV9	TGTGCCAGCAGCGTAGTAGGTGGTAGCGGGAGGTTGAATGAGCAGTTCTTC	CASSVVGGSGRLNEQFF
TRBJ1-3	-	TRBD1	TRBV30	TGTGCCTGGAGTGTACAAGGGACAGGGGTTGGAAACACCATATATTTT	CAWSVQGTGVGNTIYF
TRBJ1-4	few	-	TRBV7-2	TGTGCCAGCAGCTTAAGCAGGGTGGAAAAACTGTTTTTT	CASSLSRVEKLFF
TRBJ1-6	-	TRBD1	TRBV18	TGTGCCAGCTCAGCGGCGACCATGATGACAGGGGGCACTTCACCCCTCCACTTT	CASSAATMMTGGTSPLHF
TRBJ2-7	few	-	TRBV28	TGTGCCAGCAGAGGGGGGCTAGCGGACACCCCCTACGAGCAGTACTTC	CASRGGLADTPYEQYF
TRBJ2-3	many	-	TRBV5-4	TGTGCCAGCAGTTCGCCTTTAGGGGCGACGCTTGACACAGATACGCAGTATTTT	CASSSPLGATLDTDTQYF
TRBJ2-7	-	-	TRBV7-9	TGTGCCAGCAGCTTGGAGTCAACCTACGAGCAGTACTTC	CASSLESTYEQYF
TRBJ2-3	many	-	TRBV18	TGTGCCAGCTCACTCCAACAGGACGACACAGATACGCAGTATTTT	CASSLQQDDTDTQYF
TRBJ1-2	-	-	TRBV7-2	TGTGCCAGCAGCTTAACCAACTATGGCTACACCTTC	CASSLTNYGYTF
TRBJ2-7	-	-	TRBV11-2	TGTGCCAGCAGCGCAGGACCGAAGCAGTACTTC	CASSAGPKQYF
TRBJ1-1	few	-	TRBV7-9	TGTGCCAGCAGTGCCTACACTGAAGCTTTCTTT	CASSAYTEAFF
TRBJ1-5	many	-	TRBV5-6	TGTGCCAGCAGCCTCCCCCATGACAATCAGCCCCAGCATTTT	CASSLPHDNQPQHF
TRBJ1-6	few	TRBD1	TRBV5-4	TGTGCCAGCAGCTTGGGGGGGACAGCTATTAATTCACCCCTCCACTTT	CASSLGGTAINSPLHF
TRBJ2-7	-	-	TRBV3-1	TGTGCCAGCAGCCAAGTGGGGCAGGCTTACTACTACGAGCAGTACTTC	CASSQVGQAYYYEQYF
TRBJ2-2	-	-	TRBV7-9	TGTGCCAGCACCTCTCAATGGAGAGGGGCCGGGGAGCTGTTTTTT	CASTSQWRGAGELFF
TRBJ2-1	many	-	TRBV6-5	TGTGCCAGCAGTCAGGGGCCTGAGCAGTTCTTC	CASSQGPEQFF